This T cell receptor beta chain was obtained from a study of shared clonotypes between healthy human individuals. The study's findings and limits: Estimated richness values were generally larger in naive subsets than in memory subsets. What rarefaction showed was incomplete sorted-subset sequencing despite large depth.

The CDR3 is made up of 11 amino acids. Germline V gene lookup returns CDR1 GTSNPN and CDR2 SVGIG (reference sequence). Deletions cut 0 bases from V and 10 bases from J, with 7 bases between. Deep-level running was used for the assay. Sorted-subset replicate PCR reactions were performed with about 200 ng DNA, corresponding to roughly 31,000 T cell genomes. Some clones are missing from TCRdb's copy, which holds only in-frame ones; the method was immunoSEQ multiplex PCR. The table lists some 2,000,000 clones, roughly 94% of them singletons, with 0.1% to 0.15% in the top ten. To note about this clone: Antigen unknown.

The material sequenced was naive CD4+ T cells sorted from blood. Regarding subset: CD45RA+ positively selected. The chain recombines TRBV30 with TRBJ2-1; D unresolved. The receptor was derived from a man between 18 and 29 years old in good health. The CDR3 spells CAWSVSPEQFF. CDR3 sequence (DNA): TGTGCCTGGAGTGTATCCCCCGAGCAGTTCTTC.